The 30 T cell receptor beta chains below were found in one sample sequenced in a study of shared clonotypes between healthy human individuals (dated by TCRdb to about 2020). The library was generated by the immunoSEQ multiplex PCR assay. In TCRdb, the immuneACCESS table is reduced to in-frame sequences with V and J assigned. These tables do not hold every clone; where another copy was compared, an unresolved V gene accounts for under half, and the others remain unexplained. In all, the sample holds approximately 2.5 million clones, and 85% to 95% of those were seen once. The top ten clones comprise around 0.15% of the sample. Specimen: naive CD4+ T cells sorted from blood. Explained via the paper, the cell subset or site label denotes: CD45RA+ positively selected. These receptors originate from a man between 18 and 35 years old in good health.

In this sample, this clone turned up once. The rearrangement links TRBV29-1 to TRBJ2-1; unclear D gene. V gave up 4 bases and J gave up 2 bases, with 15 bases separating them. Looked up from germline, CDR1 is SQVTM and CDR2 is ANQGSEA. The CDR3 contains 15 residues. CDR3 sequence: CSVVGFRSAYNEQFF. The DNA of the CDR3 is TGCAGCGTTGTAGGTTTTAGGTCGGCCTACAATGAGCAGTTCTTC.

The chain recombines TRBV15 with TRBJ2-7; TRBD2 matches at 9 bases. Unmatched junction bases numbered 12, after V lost 0 bases and J lost 3 bases. CDR1 LNHNV and CDR2 YYDKDF come from the germline V gene (reference sequence). CDR3 length: 18 amino acids. The DNA for the CDR3 is TGTGCCACCAGCAGAGATGCTCCGCGAGCGGGAGGTCTCTACGAGCAGTACTTC. Its protein is CATSRDAPRAGGLYEQYF. The full variable domain, its missing parts supplied by reference TRBV15 and TRBJ2-7, is DAMVIQNPRYQVTQFGKPVTLSCSQTLNHNVMYWYQQKSSQAPKLLFHYYDKDFNNEADTPDNFQSRRPNTSFCFLDIRSPGLGDTAMYLCATSRDAPRAGGLYEQYFGPGTRLTVT.

On this clone itself: The sample holds other DNA sequences that translate to the same CDR3. V usage is TRBV5-1 and J usage is TRBJ2-4; 7 positions agree with TRBD1. The CDR3 is made up of 15 amino acids. The V gene end was trimmed by 0 bases and the J gene end by 2 bases; junction bases not matched to a gene: 2. The germline CDR1 and CDR2 sequences are SGHRS and YFSETQ. CDR3 nucleotides: TGCGCCAGCAGCTTGGAGACAGGGACCAAAAACATTCAGTACTTC. Protein sequence: CASSLETGTKNIQYF. The whole variable domain, filled in from reference TRBV5-1 and TRBJ2-4, reads KAGVTQTPRYLIKTRGQQVTLSCSPISGHRSVSWYQQTPGQGLQFLFEYFSETQRNKGNFPGRFSGRQFSNSRSEMNVSTLELGDSALYLCASSLETGTKNIQYFGAGTRLSVL.

The chain joins TRBV15 to TRBJ2-1, with a weak D call TRBD2 (6 bases). V lost 3 bases, J lost 3 bases, and 18 bases lay in between. In germline, CDR1 is LNHNV, CDR2 YYDKDF (reference sequence). The CDR3 consists of 17 residues. CDR3 sequence reads: CATSRKPSAAGYNEQFF. The CDR3 DNA follows: TGTGCCACCAGCAGGAAACCTAGCGCCGCGGGCTACAATGAGCAGTTCTTC.

The chain employs TRBV4-3 and TRBJ1-1, with D hard to call. Germline loops: CDR1 LGHNA, CDR2 YSLEER. CDR3 length: 15 amino acids. Trimming took off 0 bases at V and 9 bases at J, with 17 bases between the two ends. The CDR3 loop is CASSQDPRTAGKAFF. The CDR3 nucleotides read TGCGCCAGCAGCCAAGATCCTAGGACCGCGGGTAAAGCTTTCTTT.

The V and J genes are TRBV6-1 and TRBJ1-4; tentatively, D is TRBD1 (6 bases). CDR1 is MNHNS, CDR2 SASEGT, per germline. V was cut by 4 bases and J by 0 bases, with 21 bases left in between. CDR3 length: 19 amino acids. CDR3 DNA sequence: TGTGCCAGCAGTGGTAAATTACAGGGAGGATGGGCAACTAATGAAAAACTGTTTTTT. Its translation is CASSGKLQGGWATNEKLFF.

This clone was seen only once. The rearrangement links TRBV18 to TRBJ1-6; 7 bases are a match to TRBD1. V lost 6 bases, J lost 9 bases, and 14 bases stayed unmatched. The CDR3 spans 16 residues. The germline CDR1 and CDR2 sequences are KGHSH and LQKENI. DNA of the CDR3: TGTGCCAGCTCGCCGGGACAGACCGCGGCCGGTTCACCCCTCCACTTT. This encodes CASSPGQTAAGSPLHF.

V is TRBV10-2 and J is TRBJ2-7; 9 bases fit TRBD2. The J segment lost 0 bases and the V segment lost 6 bases, leaving 9 bases of the junction unmatched. The CDR3 runs 16 residues. Looked up from germline, CDR1 is WSHSY and CDR2 is SAAADI. The CDR3, as DNA: TGCGCCAGCAGCCCACAGGATAGCGGGAGCTCCTACGAGCAGTACTTC. Its translation is CASSPQDSGSSYEQYF.

This clone was found once. The chain joins TRBV11-2 to TRBJ2-5; D might be TRBD1 or TRBD2, each matching 5 bases. Per germline, CDR1 SGHAT and CDR2 FQNNGV. This CDR3 comprises 14 residues. Between the trimmed V and J ends, which lost 7 bases and 2 bases, there was a span of 14 bases. This CDR3 reads CASTLAGLQETQYF. In nucleotides, the CDR3 is TGTGCCAGCACTCTAGCAGGGCTACAAGAGACCCAGTACTTC.

A single count supports this clone. This rearrangement joins TRBV7-8 to TRBJ2-7, with D uncertain. Germline V lookup: CDR1 SGHVS, CDR2 FQNEAQ. Between the trimmed V and J ends, which lost 0 bases and 3 bases, there was a span of 9 bases. There are 14 residues in the CDR3. CDR3 bases: TGTGCCAGCAGCTTAGCAGCTTTACTCTACGAGCAGTACTTC. Residues: CASSLAALLYEQYF.

V usage is TRBV7-2 and J usage is TRBJ2-2, with TRBD1 as a possible D gene (5 bases). CDR1 is SGHTA and CDR2 is FQGNSA in the germline V gene. Trimming took off 5 bases at V and 0 bases at J, with 7 bases between the two ends. The CDR3 runs to 14 residues. CDR3 amino acids: CASSQGTNTGELFF. CDR3 nucleotide sequence: TGTGCCAGCAGCCAGGGTACGAACACCGGGGAGCTGTTTTTT.

The chain links TRBV18 to TRBJ2-1, with D perhaps TRBD2 (6 bases). Trimming shortened V by 3 bases and J by 6 bases, and 12 bases separated the two germline ends. This CDR3 spans 14 amino acids. The germline CDR1 and CDR2 sequences are KGHSH and LQKENI. CDR3 region: CASSPWTTPNEQFF. CDR3 coding DNA: TGTGCCAGCTCACCCTGGACTACCCCCAATGAGCAGTTCTTC.

The gene calls are TRBV28 and TRBJ2-1, with 14 bases aligning to TRBD2. V was pared by 6 bases and J by 7 bases, with 8 bases of the junction left unmatched. This CDR3 is 16 amino acids long. The germline CDR1 and CDR2 sequences are MDHEN and SYDVKM. The CDR3 DNA reads TGTGCCAGCAGCCTTGGGACTAGCGGGGGAAAGAATGAGCAGTTCTTC. It specifies CASSLGTSGGKNEQFF.

V and J are TRBV7-9 and TRBJ2-7, with 7 bases lining up with TRBD1. Looked up from germline, CDR1 is SEHNR and CDR2 is FQNEAQ (reference sequence). There are 14 residues in the CDR3. J gave up 3 bases and V 3 bases, and 5 bases lay outside the gene matches. CDR3 nucleotides: TGTGCCAGCAGCTTTACGGGACAGAACTACGAGCAGTACTTC. This gives the protein CASSFTGQNYEQYF.

The chain links TRBV11-2 to TRBJ1-4; 10 positions match TRBD1. V shed 5 bases and J 0 bases; nucleotides not matched to a gene: 12. The germline V gene encodes CDR1 SGHAT and CDR2 FQNNGV. This CDR3 has 19 residues. CDR3 in DNA: TGTGCCAGCAGCCCCCGGGACAGGGGTAAGGGGGCAACTAATGAAAAACTGTTTTTT. Translation: CASSPRDRGKGATNEKLFF.

This chain links TRBV15 with TRBJ1-3; D is undetermined. The V and J ends lost 0 bases and 0 bases respectively, with 6 bases between them. CDR3 length: 15 residues. Germline values: CDR1 LNHNV, CDR2 YYDKDF (reference sequence). CDR3 DNA sequence: TGTGCCACCAGCAGAGACTGGATCTCTGGAAACACCATATATTTT. The encoded protein is CATSRDWISGNTIYF. Full variable domain (rest looked up from reference TRBV15 and TRBJ1-3): DAMVIQNPRYQVTQFGKPVTLSCSQTLNHNVMYWYQQKSSQAPKLLFHYYDKDFNNEADTPDNFQSRRPNTSFCFLDIRSPGLGDTAMYLCATSRDWISGNTIYFGEGSWLTVV.

This sequence joins TRBV28 and TRBJ2-2, with TRBD1 identical over 10 bases. The junction had 13 bases not matched to a gene; V was cut back by 10 bases and J by 5 bases. The CDR3 runs to 16 residues. Per the germline V gene, CDR1 is MDHEN and CDR2 is SYDVKM. CDR3 in DNA: TGTGCCACCGTCATCGGGGGACAGGGGATAACCGGGGAGCTGTTTTTT. Its protein product is CATVIGGQGITGELFF.

The chain has TRBV4-1 and TRBJ1-4, with unresolved D. The CDR3 sequence is 17 residues long. With 0 bases removed from V and 8 bases from J, the gap between germline ends came to 19 bases. Germline CDR1 reads MGHRA; CDR2 reads YSYEKL. The CDR3 DNA is TGCGCCAGCAGCCAAGATTTCGGAGGCTGGGGAGGGGAAAAACTGTTTTTT. Translation: CASSQDFGGWGGEKLFF.

CDR3 nucleotides: TGTGCCAGCAGCTTCTCGGTGGCAGGGGGTGGCTACACCTTC. Amino acids: CASSFSVAGGGYTF. The V call is TRBV7-2, the J call TRBJ1-2; 7 positions agree with TRBD1. Germline CDR1 is SGHTA and CDR2 is FQGNSA. The CDR3 loop spans 14 amino acids. V lost 3 bases, J lost 7 bases, and 8 bases stayed unmatched.

The chain uses TRBV6-1 and TRBJ1-6; 7 bases align to TRBD1. The CDR3 spans 12 residues. V shed 10 bases, J shed 4 bases, and the junction held 1 base outside the gene matches. The germline CDR1 and CDR2 sequences are MNHNS and SASEGT. The CDR3 region has the DNA TGTGCCACCAGGGGGTATAATTCACCCCTCCACTTT. Its translation is CATRGYNSPLHF.

Concerning this clone: This sample includes further DNA sequences coding for the same CDR3. The chain is built from TRBV6-1 and TRBJ1-4, with unresolved D. Per germline, CDR1 MNHNS and CDR2 SASEGT. V was shortened by 4 bases and J by 0 bases, with 9 bases between the two germline ends. The length of the CDR3 is 15 residues. For the CDR3, the DNA is TGTGCCAGCAGTGTAAACGGCGCAACTAATGAAAAACTGTTTTTT. This sequence encodes CASSVNGATNEKLFF.

The rearrangement joins TRBV28 to TRBJ1-6; D not resolved. The CDR3 is made up of 20 amino acids. The germline V gene has CDR1 MDHEN and CDR2 SYDVKM. The V gene lost 4 bases and the J gene lost 8 bases, with 30 bases spanning the gap. The CDR3 region has the DNA TGTGCCAGCAGTTCCCCAACCCCCGAGCTCAGTACAAGCGGGGATTCACCCCTCCACTTT. It translates to CASSSPTPELSTSGDSPLHF.

The rearrangement joins TRBV5-1 to TRBJ2-1; TRBD2 agrees at 10 bases. CDR1 is SGHRS, CDR2 YFSETQ, per germline. The CDR3 totals 15 residues. Losses at the gene ends were 0 bases for V and 7 bases for J; bases not matched to a gene: 4. The CDR3 region has the DNA TGCGCCAGCAGCTTGGTAGCTAGCGGGAGAAATGAGCAGTTCTTC. The encoded protein is CASSLVASGRNEQFF.

This chain links TRBV28 with TRBJ2-1; 11 bases line up with TRBD1. The CDR3 is 15 amino acids. Germline CDR1 MDHEN, CDR2 SYDVKM. J lost 7 bases, V lost 6 bases, and 8 bases had no gene match. The CDR3 sequence: CASSRPGQGGNEQFF. In DNA form, the CDR3 reads TGTGCCAGCAGCCGGCCGGGACAGGGGGGTAATGAGCAGTTCTTC.

This chain links TRBV5-1 with TRBJ2-5; 9 nucleotides agree with TRBD2. The CDR3 contains 17 residues. The germline gives CDR1 SGHRS, CDR2 YFSETQ. J was trimmed by 3 bases and V by 4 bases; bases with no gene match: 13. This CDR3 is CASSPIGGSGGEETQYF. DNA of the CDR3: TGCGCCAGCAGCCCGATCGGAGGTAGCGGGGGCGAAGAGACCCAGTACTTC.

The chain joins TRBV4-2 to TRBJ1-6; D may be TRBD1 (6 bases). The V gene lost 0 bases and the J gene lost 4 bases, with 10 bases spanning the gap. The CDR3 runs 16 residues. CDR1 LGHNA and CDR2 YNFKEQ come from the germline V gene. The CDR3 sequence: CASSQDQGLYNSPLHF. The CDR3, as DNA: TGTGCCAGCAGCCAAGATCAGGGGCTTTATAATTCACCCCTCCACTTT.

This clone was observed a handful of times. This sequence joins TRBV10-3 and TRBJ1-5; D is uncertain. This CDR3 has 15 residues. Germline V CDR1 and CDR2: ENHRY, SYGVKD. Trimming pared 3 bases from V and 0 bases from J, leaving 9 bases between. CDR3 nucleotide sequence: TGTGCCATCAGTGACGGTTTTACTAGCAATCAGCCCCAGCATTTT. Translating gives CAISDGFTSNQPQHF.

The table lists this clone with a count of one. The chain links TRBV6-1 to TRBJ1-5, with D tentatively TRBD1 (5 bases). CDR1 is MNHNS, CDR2 SASEGT, per germline. The CDR3 runs to 14 residues. Trimming left V 6 bases short and J 4 bases short, with 13 bases between. For the CDR3, the DNA is TGTGCCAGCAGGAACAGAGGGGTGAATCAGCCCCAGCATTTT. Translation: CASRNRGVNQPQHF.

The chain couples TRBV10-2 to TRBJ2-1, with D unclear. The V end lost 7 bases, the J end lost 0 bases, and 10 bases lay between the germline ends. The CDR3 runs 14 residues. The germline CDR1 and CDR2 sequences are WSHSY and SAAADI. The CDR3, as DNA: TGCGCCAGCAAGGTAGCTAGCTCCTACAATGAGCAGTTCTTC. This encodes CASKVASSYNEQFF.

The rearrangement links TRBV28 to TRBJ1-4, with D hard to call. Germline V gene data show CDR1 as MDHEN and CDR2 as SYDVKM. This CDR3 comprises 16 residues. Between the trimmed V and J ends, which lost 3 bases and 0 bases, there was a span of 11 bases. In nucleotides, the CDR3 is TGTGCCAGCAGTTTTTCTGGCCTCCCAACTAATGAAAAACTGTTTTTT. It specifies CASSFSGLPTNEKLFF.